This T cell receptor beta chain was documented in a study of CXCR3-negative and CXCR3-positive naive CD8 T cells. Study-wide results and limits: Against CXCR3-negative naive cells, CXCR3-positive naive cells showed more hydrophobic TRB CDR3s.

CD45RO-CCR7+CD27+CD95- cells counted as naive CD8+ T cells. Considering frequency, this clonotype is medium-sized. Antigen unknown. UMI-labeled TRB cDNA libraries were prepared by 5' RACE. TCRdb reprocessed the 5' RACE reads, keeping one entry per CDR3 protein, no DNA. The table lists roughly 6,900 distinct CDR3 sequences, with about 1.5% in the top ten. This CDR3 contains 15 residues. In germline, CDR1 is SEHNR, CDR2 FQNEAQ (reference sequence). The TCR sequence derives from a human donor in good health. Some clones in this sample may be carry-over from other donors' samples. The chain is built from TRBV7-9 and TRBJ2-3; the D gene TCRdb calls, TRBD2, cannot be checked with no DNA. Specimen: naive CXCR3+ CD8+ T cells from blood. The subset is: CD45RO-CCR7+CD27+CD95- naive CD8+ T cells expressing CXCR3 (TNR3+). CDR3 residues: CASSSLSGASDTQYF.